This T cell receptor beta chain appears in the sequencing data of a study of T cell changes during pregnancy in multiple sclerosis (dated by TCRdb to the late 2010s). Background for the entire study: The study examined how the T cell repertoire changed over the course of pregnancy in women with multiple sclerosis.

This clone was observed a single time. The antigen it binds to is not known. No base quality information exists; no much larger clone differs at one position. The same CDR3 can be traced to other DNA sequences in this sample. The CDR3 covers 15 residues, taking in both the cysteine and the phenylalanine. Only the CDR3 DNA stays, 45 bases, in frame from base 1. Via the germline V gene, CDR1 is MRHNA and CDR2 SNTAGT. V is cut back by 0 bases and J by 4 bases, with 1 base in the junction unmatched. The method behind the library was the immunoSEQ multiplex PCR assay. The table comes from immuneACCESS by way of TCRdb, which keeps in-frame sequences with V and J called. Part of the clones is missing from these tables; in studies checked, under half for an unresolved V gene and the rest for unknown reasons. Here the sample has tens of thousands of clones; over 80% occur a single time. 15% to 19% of the sample is taken by the ten largest.

The chain uses TRBV6-4 and TRBJ2-1, and 9 bases in between align with TRBD2. The origin of this receptor is a female donor in good health, enrolled as a control in a pregnancy study. This sample comprised CD8+ T cells from peripheral blood mononuclear cells, obtained in the first trimester of pregnancy. The CDR3 loop reads CASSDSSGSYNEQFF. The DNA sequence is given as TGTGCCAGCAGTGACTCTAGCGGGAGTTACAATGAGCAGTTCTTC.